The entry that follows covers one T cell receptor beta chain sequence. Its antigen is as yet unknown. Authors' data handling: After removing out-of-frame reads, under 2.5 million distinct TCRbeta sequences remained. TCRdb's table, derived via immunoSEQ multiplex PCR, lists solely in-frame clones and lacks some. V, J and clone size are taken as reported in that table, and D and trimming were inferred from the DNA itself. The table includes tens of thousands of clones, about four fifths detected once. The data derive from a study of memory CD4+ T cells and cytomegalovirus serostatus. This CDR3 region has 15 residues. V trimming: 8 bases; J trimming: 5 bases; junction bases outside the gene matches: 8. In germline, CDR1 is SNHLY, CDR2 FYNNEI. The sort gate was single viable CD3+CD4+CD8-CD45RO+ cells for memory CD4+ T cells. After thawing, CD4+ T cells were positively selected. Study findings and constraints: 67 of 164 known CMV-associated TCRbeta sequences appeared in CD4+ memory. Suggested: most of the CMV-linked TCR signature lies in CD4+ memory cells.

This clonotype was obtained from an adult in good health and CMV-seronegative. This chain connects TRBV2 to TRBJ2-2; 10 bases agree with TRBD2. Sequenced material: memory CD4+ T cells from blood. The CDR3 spells CASDLAGVGTGELFF. In nucleotides, the CDR3 is TGTGCCAGCGATCTAGCGGGAGTCGGAACCGGGGAGCTGTTTTTT. Complete variable domain (other parts from reference TRBV2 and TRBJ2-2): EPEVTQTPSHQVTQMGQEVILRCVPISNHLYFYWYRQILGQKVEFLVSFYNNEISEKSEIFDDQFSVERPDGSNFTLKIRSTKLEDSAMYFCASDLAGVGTGELFFGEGSRLTVL.